The present entry profiles one T cell receptor beta chain with its context. This entry comes from a study of Ad26.COV2.S vaccination and SARS-CoV-2 variants. The treatment is: roughly 19 received Ad26.COV2.S at low or high dose, single or two shots; about 5 received placebo; per-sample allocation not given. All samples were drawn on day 63, counting from the first vaccine or placebo injection. The protocol was immunoSEQ multiplex PCR, while the TCRdb copy is restricted to in-frame clones and leaves out a portion. Of about 330,000 clones listed, 90% are singletons. CDR1 and CDR2 (germline): MNHEY, SVGEGT. The CDR3 runs 18 residues. The V and J ends lost 0 bases and 4 bases, in that order; junction bases with no gene match: 9.

The chain is built from TRBV6-2 or TRBV6-3 and TRBJ1-1, with TRBD1 matching over 12 bases. Source: peripheral blood, taken in a trial of Ad26.COV2.S vaccine versus placebo. The sequence derives from a person between 18 and 60 years old who received the Ad26.COV2.S COVID-19 vaccine or a placebo. Here the CDR3 DNA reads TGTGCCAGCAGTTACTCGGGACAGGGGGCCATAGGGAGCACTGAAGCTTTCTTT. Amino acids: CASSYSGQGAIGSTEAFF.